This note documents a single TCR beta chain sequence. What it recognizes is unknown. TCRdb reprocessed the 5' RACE reads with MiXCR, giving one entry per CDR3 protein. The data show about 220,000 distinct CDR3 sequences, approximately 9% seen once. This specimen comes from a study of identical twins. General study findings and limits: It was cross-sectional statistical analysis, not following the same donors, that the conclusions relied on. Modelling approaches yielded underestimates of out-of-frame TCR alpha sharing between monozygotic twins.

The CDR3 loop spans 14 amino acids. Trimming took 6 bases from V and 8 from J; bases not matched to a gene: 7. Germline-derived CDR1 and CDR2 are SNHLY and FYNNEI. This TCR came from a woman aged 18 to 35 in good health. The gene calls are TRBV2 and TRBJ1-6; TRBD1 agrees at 7 bases. The material sequenced was memory (CD45RO+) T cells sorted from blood. CDR3 residues: CASSGDSTHSPLHF. The DNA for the CDR3 is TGTGCCAGCAGCGGGGACAGCACGCATTCACCCCTCCACTTT.